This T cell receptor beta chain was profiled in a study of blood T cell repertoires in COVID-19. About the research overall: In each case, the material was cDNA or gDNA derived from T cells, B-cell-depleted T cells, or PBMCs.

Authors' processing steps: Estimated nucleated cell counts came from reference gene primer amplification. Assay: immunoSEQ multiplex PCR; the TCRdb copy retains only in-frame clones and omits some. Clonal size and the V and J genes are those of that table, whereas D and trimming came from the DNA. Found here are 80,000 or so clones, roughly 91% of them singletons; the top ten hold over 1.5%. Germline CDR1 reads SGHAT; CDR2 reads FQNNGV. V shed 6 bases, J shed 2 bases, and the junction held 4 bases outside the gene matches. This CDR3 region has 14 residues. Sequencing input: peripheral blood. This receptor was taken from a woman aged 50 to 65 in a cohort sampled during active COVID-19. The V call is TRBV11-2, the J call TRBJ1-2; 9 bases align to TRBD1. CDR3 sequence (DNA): TGTGCCAGCAGTTCGGGACAGGGCAACTATGGCTACACCTTC. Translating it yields CASSSGQGNYGYTF.